Following are 21 T cell receptor beta chains from one sample sequenced in a study of blood T cell repertoires in COVID-19. TCRdb's table, derived via immunoSEQ multiplex PCR, lists solely in-frame clones and lacks some. The repertoire holds about 350,000 clones, with roughly nine tenths as singletons. Sequenced sample: peripheral blood. The source of these receptors is a woman aged 55-69 years with COVID-19, enrolled during active disease.

This clone was counted a single time. The J gene is TRBJ1-1, the V gene TRBV6-5, with D possibly TRBD1 on 5 matching bases. Germline assignment: CDR1 MNHEY and CDR2 SVGAGI. The V end was cut by 5 bases, the J end by 0 bases, with 13 bases between. This CDR3 region has 15 residues. The CDR3 nucleotides read TGTGCCAGCAGTCTGCAGGGTCCCATGAACACTGAAGCTTTCTTT. This translates into CASSLQGPMNTEAFF.

CDR3 nucleotides: TGTGCCAGCAGCGCCTCAGGGGTGATCTGGGAGACCCAGTACTTC. Protein sequence: CASSASGVIWETQYF. The V call is TRBV9, the J call TRBJ2-5; possibly TRBD1 for D (6 bases). The CDR3 has 15 residues. V was cut by 3 bases and J by 5 bases, with 17 bases left in between. Germline V gives CDR1 SGDLS, CDR2 YYNGEE.

V is TRBV5-4 and J is TRBJ2-6; D is undetermined. This CDR3 is 15 amino acids long. Trimming stripped 2 bases from V and 0 bases from J, with 6 bases between. Germline V lookup: CDR1 SGHNT, CDR2 YYREEE (reference sequence). CDR3 nucleotides: TGTGCCAGCAGCTTTATCAGCTCTGGGGCCAACGTCCTGACTTTC. Translated, it gives CASSFISSGANVLTF.

The gene calls are TRBV6-4 and TRBJ2-3; D might be TRBD1 (6 bases). CDR1 MRHNA and CDR2 SNTAGT come from the germline V gene. This CDR3 region has 16 residues. Trimming removed 4 bases from V and 1 base from J, with 15 bases in between. CDR3 nucleotides: TGTGCCAGCAGTGGCCGGGCAGGGGCCCGCACAGATACGCAGTATTTT. This translates into CASSGRAGARTDTQYF.

The rearrangement uses TRBV11-3 and TRBJ1-1, with 10 bases lining up with TRBD1. The CDR3 is 15 amino acids. The V and J ends lost 4 bases and 7 bases, in that order; junction bases with no gene match: 9. Germline V gene lookup returns CDR1 SGHNT and CDR2 YENEEA. CDR3 amino acids: CASSSSGQGPGEAFF. The CDR3 DNA sequence: TGTGCCAGCAGCTCCTCGGGACAGGGGCCAGGTGAAGCTTTCTTT. Variable domain in full (rest from reference TRBV11-3 and TRBJ1-1): EAGVVQSPRYKIIEKKQPVAFWCNPISGHNTLYWYLQNLGQGPELLIRYENEEAVDDSQLPKDRFSAERLKGVDSTLKIQPAELGDSAVYLCASSSSGQGPGEAFFGQGTRLTVV.

The chain combines TRBV5-4 with TRBJ2-7; tentatively, D is TRBD2 (6 bases). The germline V gene encodes CDR1 SGHNT and CDR2 YYREEE (reference sequence). V gave up 3 bases and J gave up 0 bases, with 13 bases separating them. The CDR3 is 15 amino acids. CDR3 coding DNA: TGTGCCAGCAGCTCCTGGGGACTGGACTCCTACGAGCAGTACTTC. Its translation: CASSSWGLDSYEQYF.

The chain is built from TRBV10-3 and TRBJ2-7; D gene uncertain. The V gene lost 0 bases and the J gene lost 0 bases, with 6 bases spanning the gap. The CDR3 covers 14 residues. CDR1 is ENHRY, CDR2 SYGVKD, per germline. CDR3 nucleotides: TGTGCCATCAGTGAGTCCGTGAGCTCCTACGAGCAGTACTTC. This gives the protein CAISESVSSYEQYF.

This clone appeared a single time. The chain has TRBV2 and TRBJ1-1; tentatively, D is TRBD1 (6 bases). Per the germline V gene, CDR1 is SNHLY and CDR2 is FYNNEI. The CDR3 sequence is 11 residues long. The CDR3, as DNA: TGTGCAGAGCAAGGGGGCACTGAAGCTTTCTTT. Residues: CAEQGGTEAFF.

The rearrangement links TRBV27 to TRBJ2-5, with TRBD2 as a possible D gene (7 bases). Per germline, CDR1 MNHEY and CDR2 SMNVEV (reference sequence). The CDR3 has 17 residues. Trimming took 4 bases from V and 1 from J, leaving 19 bases between them. Here the CDR3 reads CASSSAVWGGGQETQYF. The CDR3 bases are TGTGCCAGCAGTTCCGCCGTCTGGGGAGGGGGCCAAGAGACCCAGTACTTC.

This chain connects TRBV6-5 to TRBJ2-2; a possible D gene is TRBD1 (6 bases). In germline, CDR1 is MNHEY, CDR2 SVGAGI. V was cut by 2 bases and J by 8 bases, with 9 bases left in between. The CDR3 totals 13 residues. The CDR3: CASSYGRGGELFF. The CDR3, as DNA: TGTGCCAGCAGTTACGGCAGGGGAGGGGAGCTGTTTTTT.

The V call is TRBV11-2, the J call TRBJ1-1, with D possibly being TRBD1 (5 bases). From germline, CDR1 is SGHAT and CDR2 FQNNGV. V lost 4 bases to trimming and J lost 2 bases, with 14 bases between them. The CDR3 contains 15 residues. This CDR3 reads CASSSPGHPNTEAFF. The CDR3 DNA reads TGTGCCAGCAGCTCTCCTGGACATCCCAACACTGAAGCTTTCTTT.

V usage is TRBV29-1 and J usage is TRBJ2-2; 7 positions agree with TRBD1. CDR3 length: 15 amino acids. CDR1 is SQVTM and CDR2 is ANQGSEA in the germline V gene. The J segment lost 1 base and the V segment lost 7 bases, leaving 9 bases of the junction unmatched. The CDR3 DNA is TGCAGCGCTACCGGGACAGCATTGAACACCGGGGAGCTGTTTTTT. The encoded protein is CSATGTALNTGELFF.

This chain joins TRBV4-1 and TRBJ1-1; the D gene is possibly TRBD1 (5 bases). The germline CDR1 and CDR2 sequences are MGHRA and YSYEKL. This CDR3 has 14 amino acids. V lost 1 base, J lost 5 bases, and 11 bases lay in between. Here the CDR3 DNA reads TGCGCCAGCAGCCAAGCTTGGGGGGATACTGAAGCTTTCTTT. Encoded protein: CASSQAWGDTEAFF.

This chain connects TRBV10-3 to TRBJ1-6; 7 nucleotides match TRBD1. Germline V gene sequence: CDR1 ENHRY, CDR2 SYGVKD. The length of the CDR3 is 14 residues. Losses at the gene ends were 4 bases for V and 5 bases for J; bases not matched to a gene: 2. In DNA, the CDR3 is TGTGCCATCAGTGTAGGGGGCAATAATTCACCCCTCCACTTT. Protein product: CAISVGGNNSPLHF.

The chain uses TRBV7-8 and TRBJ2-3, with a possible D match to TRBD1 (5 bases). The CDR3 is 16 residues long. V lost 5 bases and J lost 1, with 16 bases in between. Germline CDR1 reads SGHVS; CDR2 reads FQNEAQ. The CDR3 sequence: CASSISWGAGTDTQYF. DNA of the CDR3: TGTGCCAGCAGCATCTCTTGGGGCGCCGGCACAGATACGCAGTATTTT.

This CDR3 is CASSFRTDNTEAFF. The CDR3 nucleotides are TGTGCCAGCAGCTTTAGGACAGACAACACTGAAGCTTTCTTT. The V call is TRBV7-8, the J call TRBJ1-1; possible D gene TRBD1, 6 bases. Trimming left V 3 bases short and J 2 bases short, with 10 bases between. CDR3 length: 14 residues. Germline CDR1 SGHVS, CDR2 FQNEAQ.

The chain combines TRBV2 with TRBJ1-1; D remains ambiguous. Germline V gene lookup returns CDR1 SNHLY and CDR2 FYNNEI. The germline V and J ends were trimmed by 5 bases and 5 bases, with 12 bases remaining between them. This CDR3 spans 13 amino acids. CDR3 sequence reads: CASSLRGVTEAFF. The CDR3 DNA is TGTGCCAGCAGTTTACGCGGGGTGACTGAAGCTTTCTTT.

The chain combines TRBV28 with TRBJ2-7; 10 bases fit TRBD1. The CDR3 runs 17 residues. CDR1 is MDHEN and CDR2 is SYDVKM in the germline V gene. Trimming removed 5 bases from V and 4 bases from J; junction bases left unmatched: 14. The CDR3 protein is CASSRQGAPYPSYEQYF. The CDR3 coding sequence is TGTGCCAGCAGTAGACAGGGGGCCCCCTACCCTTCTTACGAGCAGTACTTC.

The chain links TRBV4-1 to TRBJ2-7, with 10 bases fitting TRBD1. The length of the CDR3 is 15 residues. Germline V gene sequence: CDR1 MGHRA, CDR2 YSYEKL. With 4 bases clipped from V and 3 bases from J, the junction kept 6 bases outside the gene matches. Here the CDR3 reads CASSLGTGEVYEQYF. As DNA, the CDR3 is TGCGCCAGCAGCCTAGGGACAGGGGAGGTCTACGAGCAGTACTTC.

About this clone itself: Different DNA sequences within this sample yield the same CDR3. V gene TRBV3-1 (or the pseudogene TRBV3-2) combines with J gene TRBJ1-1, with no clear D. V gave up 4 bases and J gave up 5 bases, with 8 bases separating them. The CDR3 is made up of 12 amino acids. Germline V CDR1 and CDR2: LGHDT, YNNKEL (reference sequence). The CDR3: CASSPGGTEAFF. The DNA of the CDR3 is TGTGCCAGCAGCCCCGGAGGGACTGAAGCTTTCTTT.

J is TRBJ2-7 and V is TRBV3-1 (or the pseudogene TRBV3-2); D might be TRBD2 (7 bases). This CDR3 has 14 residues. V lost 2 bases and J lost 2, with 10 bases in between. Germline loops: CDR1 LGHDT, CDR2 YNNKEL (reference sequence). The CDR3 DNA follows: TGTGCCAGCAGCCAACACGGGGGGCCCTACGAGCAGTACTTC. This codes for CASSQHGGPYEQYF.